This T cell receptor beta chain was captured in a study of blood T cell repertoires in COVID-19 (dated by TCRdb to 2020 to 2021). Turning to the overall study: Samples covering the acute and convalescent phases of COVID-19 were provided by collaborators in the United States, Italy and Spain. The prospective study material was composed of cDNA or gDNA derived from T cells, B-cell-depleted T cells, or PBMCs. The dataset comprised deeply sampled blood TCRbeta repertoires from subjects exposed to, actively infected with, or recovered from COVID-19. A freely available public database, intended as a resource for researchers studying the immune response to SARS-CoV-2, is where the repertoires were released. Samples were obtained from the ongoing ImmuneRACE study (first 160 participants) and from 950 to 1,500 subjects provided by 6 global collaborators. Nearly every sample came with metadata listing a de-identified subject ID, COVID-19 status, age in years and sex. Where available, HLA class I and class II types were obtained from metadata supplied by the sample provider rather than from assay-based typing. Overall results and qualifications from the work: How much clinical and demographic metadata was included differed by source and by participant, and the metadata was provided uncurated.

In the case of this clone: This receptor's antigen is unknown. One base away there is no much larger clone; base qualities are not given.

TCRbeta CDR3 regions were amplified from genomic DNA by means of the immunoSEQ Assay, a bias-controlled multiplex PCR. As for the authors' bioinformatics: The number of nucleated cells in each sample was estimated by amplification of reference gene primers within the assay. Sequence reads were collapsed and filtered to measure the absolute abundance of every unique TCRbeta CDR3 rearrangement. For each sample, productive Simpson clonality was calculated as the square root of Simpson's diversity index over productive rearrangements. In TCRdb, the immuneACCESS table is reduced to in-frame sequences with V and J assigned. These tables do not hold every clone; where another copy was compared, an unresolved V gene accounts for under half, and the others remain unexplained. That table furnishes V, J and clone size, whereas the DNA furnished D and trimming. Within this sample are 100,000 to 150,000 clones, with about 78% of them counted one time only. The ten biggest clones cover about 2% of the sample.

The collaborating institutions used their own protocols to collect whole blood in K2EDTA tubes. Collaborator samples were shipped for TCRbeta analysis as frozen whole blood, isolated PBMCs, or DNA extracted from either sample type. The CDR3 covers 18 residues, taking in both the cysteine and the phenylalanine. The CDR3 DNA has 54 bases and is translated from base 1. V ends up 3 bases short and J 0 bases short, with an unmatched junction base count of 8. CDR1 and CDR2, looked up from the germline V gene, are LGHNA and YSLEER. This clonotype was obtained from a man aged 65 to 85 with acute or convalescent COVID-19. The chain is encoded by TRBV4-3 joined to TRBJ1-3, with 10 central nucleotides matching TRBD1. Sequenced: peripheral blood. The CDR3 reads as follows: CASSQSTGGLFSGNTIYF. The nucleotide sequence is TGCGCCAGCAGCCAGTCGACAGGGGGCTTGTTCTCTGGAAACACCATATATTTT.